A single sample is the source of the 29 T cell receptor beta chains below, sequenced in a study of T cell responses to AZD1222 COVID-19 vaccine. Some clones are missing from TCRdb's copy, which holds only in-frame ones; the method was immunoSEQ multiplex PCR. The sample yields some 130,000 clones, about 85% seen once. The specimen comprised peripheral blood, sampled on day 0 of AZD1222 vaccination. These receptors were collected from an adult in good health.

The chain combines TRBV28 with TRBJ1-2; the match to TRBD1 covers 7 bases. The length of the CDR3 is 14 residues. Germline lookup yields CDR1 MDHEN and CDR2 SYDVKM. Unmatched junction bases numbered 11, after V lost 5 bases and J lost 8 bases. CDR3 sequence reads: CASSRGGEWGGYTF. The CDR3 DNA is TGTGCCAGCAGTCGAGGGGGCGAATGGGGCGGCTACACCTTC.

This clone was found once. The rearrangement links TRBV9 to TRBJ2-1; TRBD2 is a possible D gene (5 bases). V lost 3 bases and J 5 bases, leaving 6 bases between the germline ends. This CDR3 has 12 amino acids. Germline CDR1 and CDR2: SGDLS and YYNGEE. CDR3 amino acids: CASSARDNEQFF. The CDR3 DNA is TGTGCCAGCAGCGCGCGGGACAATGAGCAGTTCTTC. Filled out from reference TRBV9 and TRBJ2-1, the complete variable domain reads DSGVTQTPKHLITATGQRVTLRCSPRSGDLSVYWYQQSLDQGLQFLIQYYNGEERAKGNILERFSAQQFPDLHSELNLSSLELGDSALYFCASSARDNEQFFGPGTRLTVL.

The chain combines TRBV15 with TRBJ2-7, with 7 bases aligning to TRBD2. Germline CDR1 LNHNV, CDR2 YYDKDF (reference sequence). The CDR3 is 14 amino acids. J lost 4 bases, V lost 6 bases, and 9 bases had no gene match. The CDR3 coding sequence is TGTGCCACCAGTAATCTGGGACTACCATACGAGCAGTACTTC. As protein: CATSNLGLPYEQYF. Supplemented by reference TRBV15 and TRBJ2-7, the full variable domain reads DAMVIQNPRYQVTQFGKPVTLSCSQTLNHNVMYWYQQKSSQAPKLLFHYYDKDFNNEADTPDNFQSRRPNTSFCFLDIRSPGLGDTAMYLCATSNLGLPYEQYFGPGTRLTVT.

In this sample, this clone turned up once. J is TRBJ1-2 and V is TRBV19; 10 bases are a match to TRBD1. Per the germline V gene, CDR1 is LNHDA and CDR2 is SQIVND (reference sequence). CDR3 length equals 14 residues. The J segment lost 5 bases and the V segment lost 6 bases, leaving 6 bases of the junction unmatched. The CDR3 coding sequence is TGTGCCAGTAGGACAGGGGGCCAACTATATGGCTACACCTTC. Its protein is CASRTGGQLYGYTF.

V is TRBV9 and J is TRBJ1-1, with 8 bases fitting TRBD1. From germline, CDR1 is SGDLS and CDR2 YYNGEE. The CDR3 covers 14 residues. V was clipped by 0 bases and J by 3 bases; unmatched bases: 1. CDR3 residues: CASSVAGGDTEAFF. CDR3 DNA: TGTGCCAGCAGCGTAGCAGGGGGCGACACTGAAGCTTTCTTT.

This clone was counted many times. The rearrangement uses TRBV5-1 and TRBJ2-5; 8 bases align to TRBD2. CDR3 size: 14 residues. The germline CDR1 and CDR2 sequences are SGHRS and YFSETQ. V was pared by 7 bases and J by 2 bases, with 7 bases of the junction left unmatched. The CDR3 region has the DNA TGCGCCAGCGGACCACTAGCGGCACAAGAGACCCAGTACTTC. This translates into CASGPLAAQETQYF.

V usage is TRBV7-9 and J usage is TRBJ2-6, with 7 bases that match TRBD2. After removal of 1 base from V and 2 bases from J, the junction contained 2 bases not matched to a gene. The CDR3 spans 16 residues. CDR1 and CDR2 from the germline V gene are SEHNR and FQNEAQ (reference sequence). Written as DNA, the CDR3 is TGTGCCAGCAGCTTAGGCGGGGGAGCTGGGGCCAACGTCCTGACTTTC. This encodes CASSLGGGAGANVLTF.

The V gene is TRBV29-1, the J gene TRBJ2-5, with 8 bases lining up with TRBD2. This CDR3 spans 14 amino acids. V lost 7 bases to trimming and J lost 4 bases; unmatched junction nucleotides: 11. The germline CDR1 and CDR2 sequences are SQVTM and ANQGSEA. The CDR3 DNA reads as TGCAGCGCCTCGGGACTAGGAGGAGGAGAGACCCAGTACTTC. Residues: CSASGLGGGETQYF.

The chain combines TRBV21-1 with TRBJ2-3; TRBD1 was called by the table and not checked on the DNA. TRBV21-1 is deemed a pseudogene. The CDR3 consists of 15 residues. The CDR3: CASSKGQTQADTQYF. In DNA form, the CDR3 reads TGTGCCAGCAGCAAAGGTCAGACGCAGGCAGATACGCAGTATTTT.

This chain joins TRBV12-3 or TRBV12-4 and TRBJ1-2; TRBD1 is a possible D gene (5 bases). This CDR3 spans 12 amino acids. Trimming shortened V by 5 bases and J by 8 bases, and 12 bases separated the two germline ends. In DNA form, the CDR3 reads TGTGCCAGCAGTCTCGGACACAGCGGCTACACCTTC. This gives the protein CASSLGHSGYTF.

This chain uses TRBV5-1 with TRBJ2-7; D might be TRBD2 (6 bases). The CDR3 consists of 16 residues. The germline gives CDR1 SGHRS, CDR2 YFSETQ. Trimming took off 0 bases at V and 5 bases at J, with 18 bases between the two ends. This chain's CDR3 is CASSLGPGGGPNEQYF. The CDR3 region has the DNA TGCGCCAGCAGCTTGGGGCCCGGCGGAGGGCCAAACGAGCAGTACTTC. Using reference TRBV5-1 and TRBJ2-7 for the parts outside the CDR3, the full variable domain is KAGVTQTPRYLIKTRGQQVTLSCSPISGHRSVSWYQQTPGQGLQFLFEYFSETQRNKGNFPGRFSGRQFSNSRSEMNVSTLELGDSALYLCASSLGPGGGPNEQYFGPGTRLTVT.

The V and J genes are TRBV19 and TRBJ2-7, with 9 bases identical to TRBD1. The CDR3 covers 14 residues. CDR1 LNHDA and CDR2 SQIVND come from the germline V gene (reference sequence). V shed 4 bases and J 4 bases; nucleotides not matched to a gene: 5. CDR3 coding DNA: TGTGCCAGTAGTAATGGACAGGGGTTATACGAGCAGTACTTC. It codes for CASSNGQGLYEQYF.

The rearrangement uses TRBV4-2 and TRBJ2-6; 8 bases agree with TRBD2. The CDR3 contains 18 residues. Germline V gene sequence: CDR1 LGHNA, CDR2 YNFKEQ. J gave up 3 bases and V 1 base, and 8 bases lay outside the gene matches. CDR3 in amino acids: CASSQGNREGVGANVLTF. The CDR3 DNA reads TGTGCCAGCAGCCAAGGTAACCGGGAGGGGGTTGGGGCCAACGTCCTGACTTTC.

V is TRBV15 and J is TRBJ1-4; D is undetermined. Deletions cut 3 bases from V and 4 bases from J, with 6 bases between. The germline V gene has CDR1 LNHNV and CDR2 YYDKDF (reference sequence). CDR3 length: 13 residues. DNA for the CDR3: TGTGCCACCAGCAGGACGGTTAATGAAAAACTGTTTTTT. This translates into CATSRTVNEKLFF.

The CDR3, as DNA: TGTGCCAGCAGTCGGACGGAGAACACTGAAGCTTTCTTT. It codes for CASSRTENTEAFF. The chain employs TRBV5-4 and TRBJ1-1, with no clear D. In germline, CDR1 is SGHNT, CDR2 YYREEE (reference sequence). V was clipped by 5 bases and J by 1 base, with 9 bases between them. This CDR3 region has 13 residues.

The chain has TRBV30 and TRBJ1-3; D may be TRBD1 (6 bases). The CDR3 is 13 residues long. V gave up 5 bases and J gave up 5 bases, with 13 bases separating them. The germline CDR1 and CDR2 sequences are GTSNPN and SVGIG (reference sequence). CDR3 sequence: CAWDPGQRNTIYF. For the CDR3, the DNA is TGTGCCTGGGACCCTGGACAGAGAAACACCATATATTTT.

The genes are TRBV19 and TRBJ1-1; D remains unclear. The CDR3 length is 13 residues. V was clipped by 3 bases and J by 3 bases, with 8 bases between them. The germline V gene has CDR1 LNHDA and CDR2 SQIVND (reference sequence). DNA for the CDR3: TGTGCCAGTAGTATCCGAGGGTACACTGAAGCTTTCTTT. Translating gives CASSIRGYTEAFF.

The V gene is TRBV9, the J gene TRBJ2-1; 8 bases are a match to TRBD1. The J segment lost 9 bases and the V segment lost 1 base, leaving 3 bases of the junction unmatched. The CDR3 loop spans 13 amino acids. Looked up from germline, CDR1 is SGDLS and CDR2 is YYNGEE. DNA for the CDR3: TGTGCCAGCAGCGTACAGGGGGCTCGTGAGCAGTTCTTC. This translates into CASSVQGAREQFF.

The chain is built from TRBV28 and TRBJ2-7; the D is unclear. Trimming cost V 6 bases and J 5 bases, with 8 bases left between them. This CDR3 is 11 amino acids long. The V gene's germline CDR1 is MDHEN and CDR2 SYDVKM. The CDR3 coding sequence is TGTGCCAGCAGCCCGGGTCACGAGCAGTACTTC. Amino acids: CASSPGHEQYF.

V gene TRBV4-1 combines with J gene TRBJ2-7, with D possibly being TRBD1 or TRBD2 (5 bases each). Germline-derived CDR1 and CDR2 are MGHRA and YSYEKL. The CDR3 loop spans 14 amino acids. V dropped 0 bases and J dropped 0 bases, with 6 bases sitting between them. The CDR3 reads CASSQEGTSYEQYF. Here the CDR3 DNA reads TGCGCCAGCAGCCAAGAAGGGACCTCCTACGAGCAGTACTTC.

This chain uses TRBV12-3 or TRBV12-4 with TRBJ1-2, with D unresolved. Trimming cost V 2 bases and J 5 bases, with 6 bases left between them. The CDR3 extends over 12 amino acids. The CDR3 loop reads CASSLSAYGYTF. DNA of the CDR3: TGTGCCAGCAGTTTATCGGCTTATGGCTACACCTTC.

The table lists this clone with a few counts. The rearrangement links TRBV7-9 to TRBJ1-1, with D unclear. The V and J ends lost 5 bases and 5 bases respectively, with 12 bases between them. CDR3 length: 13 residues. Germline CDR1 and CDR2: SEHNR and FQNEAQ (reference sequence). The DNA of the CDR3 is TGTGCCAGCAGCGAGAACTTGGGGACTGAAGCTTTCTTT. It translates to CASSENLGTEAFF.

This clone appeared a single time. The J gene is TRBJ1-1, the V gene TRBV28; D possibly corresponds to TRBD1 (5 bases). The V end lost 1 base, the J end lost 9 bases, and 9 bases lay between the germline ends. The CDR3 runs to 12 residues. Germline loops: CDR1 MDHEN, CDR2 SYDVKM. The CDR3 DNA reads TGTGCCAGCAGTTTATCGGCAGGGAAAGCTTTCTTT. Translating gives CASSLSAGKAFF.

The rearrangement links TRBV28 to TRBJ2-5; D possibly uses TRBD1 or TRBD2 (5 bases each). The CDR3 contains 15 residues. The V and J ends lost 2 bases and 0 bases respectively, with 10 bases between them. The germline gives CDR1 MDHEN, CDR2 SYDVKM. The CDR3 DNA is TGTGCCAGCAGTTTAACGGGGACGTACCAAGAGACCCAGTACTTC. Translation: CASSLTGTYQETQYF.

The V call is TRBV6-5, the J call TRBJ1-2; a possible D gene is TRBD1 (6 bases). The ends were cut back, 6 bases at V and 1 base at J, with 12 bases in the middle. Germline CDR1 MNHEY, CDR2 SVGAGI. CDR3 length: 14 amino acids. CDR3 residues: CASSRGGGNYGYTF. DNA for the CDR3: TGTGCCAGCAGCCGGGGAGGGGGTAACTATGGCTACACCTTC.

This chain links TRBV4-1 with TRBJ1-4, with no clear D. Germline values: CDR1 MGHRA, CDR2 YSYEKL. The germline V and J ends were trimmed by 0 bases and 0 bases, with 5 bases remaining between them. This CDR3 region has 15 residues. This chain's CDR3 is CASSQDLTTNEKLFF. The CDR3 nucleotides read TGCGCCAGCAGCCAAGATCTGACAACTAATGAAAAACTGTTTTTT.

The V and J genes are TRBV6-4 and TRBJ2-1; TRBD2 aligns across 11 bases. CDR1 is MRHNA, CDR2 SNTAGT, per germline. After removal of 3 bases from V and 0 bases from J, the junction contained 1 base not matched to a gene. This CDR3 is 16 amino acids long. CDR3 coding DNA: TGTGCCAGCAGTGAGGGGACTAGCGGCTCCTACAATGAGCAGTTCTTC. Its protein is CASSEGTSGSYNEQFF.

V usage is TRBV6-1 and J usage is TRBJ2-7, with D hard to call. The CDR3 runs to 13 residues. CDR1 is MNHNS and CDR2 is SASEGT in the germline V gene. V dropped 2 bases and J dropped 6 bases, with 11 bases sitting between them. CDR3 amino acids: CASSERRASEQYF. The CDR3, as DNA: TGTGCCAGCAGTGAACGTCGTGCGTCCGAGCAGTACTTC.

The chain carries TRBV30 and TRBJ1-2; D is uncertain. Germline CDR1 GTSNPN, CDR2 SVGIG (reference sequence). Deletions cut 4 bases from V and 8 bases from J, with 17 bases between. This CDR3 is built from 13 residues. CDR3 coding DNA: TGTGCCTGGACCGGTTGGACTCCGGGAGGCTACACCTTC. Encoded protein: CAWTGWTPGGYTF.